The text below deals with one T cell receptor (beta chain). The antigen is not known. V was shortened by 7 bases and J by 2 bases, with 10 bases between the two germline ends. Germline V CDR1 and CDR2: SQVTM, ANQGSEA. The CDR3 extends over 12 amino acids. 60 Vbeta and 13 Jbeta primers were used in PCR. How the authors handled the data: There were 70 million to 95 million unique TCR beta chains by a later count, and 10 million to 12 million of them were shared. Assay used: immunoSEQ multiplex PCR; TCRdb lists only in-frame clones, some missing. V and J calls plus clone size are reproduced from that table; the DNA served to infer D and trimming. The sample has around 220,000 clones, around three quarters seen once. This entry comes from a study of cytomegalovirus exposure and HLA in healthy donors. General study results and limits: The study recorded about 160 TCR beta chains that were cytomegalovirus-associated.

The sample comprised PBMCs. This receptor was identified in a man aged 40-49 years in good health and CMV-seronegative. This rearrangement joins TRBV29-1 to TRBJ2-3, with D perhaps TRBD1 (5 bases). CDR3: CSGSGFTDTQYF. CDR3 DNA sequence: TGCAGCGGCTCAGGGTTCACAGATACGCAGTATTTT.